In its sample, the clone carrying this T cell receptor (beta chain) was seen many times. MiXCR was run by TCRdb on the RT-PCR reads, yielding one entry per CDR3 protein. The sample contains more than 500,000 distinct CDR3 sequences, approximately 10% of which appear only once. This sample stems from a study of response to subunit inactivated influenza vaccine. This sample was shared with a second study, whose subject was T cells expressing NK-cell markers. Per that study: With UMIs, 5'RACE template switching was used to make TCR beta cDNA. Of CD8+ T cells, about 1.0-8% belonged to dominant NKG2C+ clonotypes in six donors. These clonotypes additionally ranked first within the CD3+CD56-NKG2C+ fraction of a few donors.

This TCR derives from a man between 50 and 59 years old who received an inactivated influenza vaccine. The sample here was PBMCs from blood, taken on the day of vaccination.

This chain's CDR3 is CASSKTSGPYNEQFF. In nucleotides, the CDR3 is TGCGCCAGCAGCAAGACTAGCGGACCCTACAATGAGCAGTTCTTC. V is TRBV5-1 and J is TRBJ2-1, with 9 positions matching TRBD2. Trimming took 4 bases from V and 2 from J; bases not matched to a gene: 4. The CDR3 runs to 15 residues. CDR1 and CDR2 from the germline V gene are SGHRS and YFSETQ.